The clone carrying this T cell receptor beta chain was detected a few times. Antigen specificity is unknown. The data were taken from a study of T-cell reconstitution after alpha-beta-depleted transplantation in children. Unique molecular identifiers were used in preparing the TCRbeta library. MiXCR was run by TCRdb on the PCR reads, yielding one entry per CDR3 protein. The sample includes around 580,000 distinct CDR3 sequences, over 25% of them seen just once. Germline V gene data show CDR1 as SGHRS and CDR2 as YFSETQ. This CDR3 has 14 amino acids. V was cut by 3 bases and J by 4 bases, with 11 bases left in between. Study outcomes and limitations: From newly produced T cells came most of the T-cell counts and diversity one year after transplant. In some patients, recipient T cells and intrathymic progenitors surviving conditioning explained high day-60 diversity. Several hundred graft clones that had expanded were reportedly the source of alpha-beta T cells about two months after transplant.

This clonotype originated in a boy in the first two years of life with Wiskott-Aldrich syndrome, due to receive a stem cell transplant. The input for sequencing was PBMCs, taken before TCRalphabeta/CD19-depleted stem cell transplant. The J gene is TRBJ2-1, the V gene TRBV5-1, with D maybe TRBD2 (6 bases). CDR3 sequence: CASSSLAQYNEQFF. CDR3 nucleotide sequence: TGCGCCAGCAGCTCCCTAGCGCAATACAATGAGCAGTTCTTC. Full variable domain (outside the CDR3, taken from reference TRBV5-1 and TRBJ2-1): KAGVTQTPRYLIKTRGQQVTLSCSPISGHRSVSWYQQTPGQGLQFLFEYFSETQRNKGNFPGRFSGRQFSNSRSEMNVSTLELGDSALYLCASSSLAQYNEQFFGPGTRLTVL.